These T cell receptor beta chains were read from a single sample in a study of T-cell reconstitution after alpha-beta-depleted transplantation in children. TCRdb passed the PCR reads through MiXCR, listing each CDR3 protein once. The sample comprises some 600,000 distinct CDR3 sequences, 10% to 15% of which are singletons, and 2% to 2.5% rests with the top ten. The specimen was PBMCs, mostly from graft donor cells, collected 360 days after TCRalphabeta/CD19-depleted stem cell transplant. These receptors were obtained from a male patient between 10 and 17 years old who had a stem cell transplant for acute myeloid leukemia, so the T cells may come from the graft donor. Each CDR3 is given with its conserved first and last residue. The D gene is left open where the match is weak. The size field is filled for only some rows; it gives once, few, many or a size class.

TRBV28	13	few	NA	TRBJ2-7	CAITRDSTYEQYF	TGTGCCATAACCCGGGACTCCACCTACGAGCAGTACTTC
TRBV6-2/TRBV6-3	18	few	TRBD2	TRBJ2-7	CASSYPGTSGRSSYEQYF	TGTGCCAGCAGTTACCCCGGGACTAGCGGGAGAAGCTCCTACGAGCAGTACTTC
TRBV20-1	13	many	TRBD1	TRBJ2-7	CSHGAGGRYEQYF	TGCAGTCACGGGGCAGGGGGACGGTACGAGCAGTACTTC
TRBV19	15	few	TRBD1	TRBJ2-1	CASKTGTGSYNEQFF	TGTGCCAGTAAGACCGGGACAGGGAGCTACAATGAGCAGTTCTTC
TRBV7-2	14	NA	TRBD1	TRBJ2-2	CASRQGPLTGELFF	TGTGCCAGCCGACAGGGGCCCTTGACCGGGGAGCTGTTTTTT
TRBV20-1	13	many	NA	TRBJ1-2	CSARGTVGYGYTF	TGCAGTGCTAGAGGCACGGTGGGGTATGGCTACACCTTC
TRBV29-1	12	many	NA	TRBJ1-1	CSVRPRVTEAFF	TGCAGCGTCCGGCCTAGGGTTACTGAAGCTTTCTTT
TRBV15	13	NA	NA	TRBJ1-5	CATSRDRVQPQHF	TGTGCCACCAGCAGAGACAGGGTCCAGCCCCAGCATTTT
TRBV24-1	15	NA	NA	TRBJ2-5	CATSDLDSSQETQYF	TGTGCCACCAGTGATTTGGACAGTTCTCAAGAGACCCAGTACTTC
TRBV9	14	many	NA	TRBJ1-4	CASSGLGTNEKLFF	TGTGCCAGCAGCGGACTCGGGACTAATGAAAAACTGTTTTTT
TRBV12-3/TRBV12-4	11	few	NA	TRBJ2-7	CASTVQREQYF	TGTGCCAGCACTGTACAACGCGAGCAGTACTTC
TRBV5-1	14	few	NA	TRBJ2-7	CASSYGDGPFEQYF	TGCGCCAGCAGTTATGGGGACGGGCCCTTCGAGCAGTACTTC
TRBV20-1	14	NA	NA	TRBJ2-5	CSASPRGRQETQYF	TGCAGTGCTAGTCCACGGGGCCGACAAGAGACCCAGTACTTC
TRBV20-1	12	few	NA	TRBJ2-1	CSAQIGVGEQFF	TGCAGTGCTCAAATCGGGGTGGGTGAGCAGTTCTTC
TRBV28	15	NA	NA	TRBJ1-4	CASTLQGITREKLFF	TGTGCCAGCACCCTCCAGGGGATTACTAGAGAAAAACTGTTTTTT
TRBV10-3	18	many	NA	TRBJ2-3	CAISESTFGGRRTDTQYF	TGTGCCATCAGTGAGTCGACTTTCGGTGGCAGGAGGACAGATACGCAGTATTTT
TRBV28	13	many	NA	TRBJ1-2	CASSSPGGYGYTF	TGTGCCAGCAGCTCCCCTGGCGGCTATGGCTACACCTTC
TRBV4-3	17	few	NA	TRBJ2-1	CASSRKTGPYQGNEQFF	TGCGCCAGCAGCCGTAAAACAGGGCCCTACCAGGGCAATGAGCAGTTCTTC
TRBV4-2	15	NA	NA	TRBJ2-7	CASSQVEGLSYEQYF	TGTGCCAGCAGCCAAGTTGAGGGTTTGTCCTACGAGCAGTACTTC
TRBV23-1	15	few	NA	TRBJ2-7	CASSHQRIPSYEQYF	TGCGCCAGCAGTCATCAGAGGATACCCTCCTACGAGCAGTACTTC
TRBV19	11	NA	TRBD2	TRBJ2-1	CASYNGTRRIF	TGTGCCAGCTATAACGGGACTAGACGGATCTTC
TRBV14	16	few	NA	TRBJ2-5	CASSQRGAEDQETQYF	TGTGCCAGCAGCCAGAGGGGCGCAGAGGACCAAGAGACCCAGTACTTC
TRBV6-5	16	NA	NA	TRBJ2-7	CASSYSGGAEPYEQYF	TGTGCCAGCAGTTACTCGGGAGGAGCGGAGCCCTACGAGCAGTACTTC
TRBV7-2	15	NA	TRBD2	TRBJ2-1	CASTTRRETYNEQFF	TGTGCCAGCACGACGAGGCGGGAGACCTACAATGAGCAGTTCTTC
TRBV7-6	17	NA	TRBD2	TRBJ2-5	CASSLSGTSGTQETQYF	TGTGCCAGCAGCTTATCCGGGACTAGCGGGACTCAAGAGACCCAGTACTTC
TRBV4-3	16	NA	TRBD2	TRBJ2-1	CASSQESGSSYNEQFF	TGCGCCAGCAGCCAAGAGAGCGGGAGTTCCTACAATGAGCAGTTCTTC
TRBV4-3	15	NA	TRBD1	TRBJ2-1	CASSQEGQPFNEQFF	TGCGCCAGCAGCCAAGAGGGACAGCCGTTCAATGAGCAGTTCTTC
TRBV18	10	many	NA	TRBJ2-3	CASSLDTQYF	TGTGCCAGCTCGCTAGATACGCAGTATTTT
TRBV24-1	15	many	NA	TRBJ2-3	CATSDFSSSGDTQYF	TGTGCCACCAGTGATTTTAGTTCATCGGGAGATACGCAGTATTTT